Listed below are T cell receptor beta chains from one sample, sequenced in a study of cytomegalovirus exposure and HLA in healthy donors. Assay: immunoSEQ multiplex PCR; the TCRdb copy retains only in-frame clones and omits some. The sample data list more than 90,000 clones. Specimen: PBMCs. All receptors derive from a young man in good health and CMV-seronegative. Both conserved end residues are part of each CDR3. D genes are given only for firm matches.

d_call: -; v_call: TRBV7-9; j_call: TRBJ2-1; cdr3_aa: CASSLSQGYYNEQFF; cdr3_nt: TGTGCCAGCAGCTTATCTCAGGGGTATTACAATGAGCAGTTCTTC
d_call: -; v_call: TRBV28; j_call: TRBJ1-2; cdr3_aa: CASSVAGPPSYGYTF; cdr3_nt: TGTGCCAGCAGCGTAGCAGGGCCCCCAAGCTATGGCTACACCTTC
d_call: -; v_call: TRBV7-8; j_call: TRBJ1-2; cdr3_aa: CASSLEQDGYTF; cdr3_nt: TGTGCCAGCAGCTTAGAACAGGATGGCTACACCTTC
d_call: -; v_call: TRBV30; j_call: TRBJ1-5; cdr3_aa: CAWSLPGGNQPQHF; cdr3_nt: TGTGCCTGGAGTCTACCGGGGGGCAATCAGCCCCAGCATTTT
d_call: -; v_call: TRBV1; j_call: TRBJ2-5; cdr3_aa: CTSVIRAGGDRETQYF; cdr3_nt: TGCACCAGCGTTATCCGGGCCGGGGGGGACCGGGAGACCCAGTACTTC
d_call: TRBD1; v_call: TRBV5-6; j_call: TRBJ2-5; cdr3_aa: CASSAGQGGTQYF; cdr3_nt: TGTGCCAGCAGCGCGGGACAGGGTGGGACCCAGTACTTC
d_call: TRBD1; v_call: TRBV18; j_call: TRBJ2-3; cdr3_aa: CASSGTVTDTQYF; cdr3_nt: TGTGCCAGCTCAGGGACAGTCACGGATACGCAGTATTTT
d_call: -; v_call: TRBV6-4; j_call: TRBJ2-4; cdr3_aa: CASSDSLTSHQYF; cdr3_nt: TGTGCCAGCAGTGACTCGCTAACTAGCCATCAGTACTTC
d_call: TRBD2; v_call: TRBV19; j_call: TRBJ2-1; cdr3_aa: CASSRTSGPYNEQFF; cdr3_nt: TGTGCCAGTAGTAGGACTAGCGGTCCCTACAATGAGCAGTTCTTC
d_call: -; v_call: TRBV5-6; j_call: TRBJ1-1; cdr3_aa: CASSFYSYTEAFF; cdr3_nt: TGTGCCAGCAGCTTTTACAGTTACACTGAAGCTTTCTTT
d_call: TRBD2; v_call: TRBV7-2; j_call: TRBJ2-1; cdr3_aa: CASSQVGLAGYNEQFF; cdr3_nt: TGTGCCAGCAGTCAGGTGGGACTAGCGGGGTACAATGAGCAGTTCTTC
d_call: -; v_call: TRBV7-2; j_call: TRBJ2-7; cdr3_aa: CASSRGHNGEQYF; cdr3_nt: TGTGCCAGCAGTCGTGGACACAACGGCGAGCAGTACTTC
d_call: -; v_call: TRBV7-2; j_call: TRBJ1-2; cdr3_aa: CASSLALTYGYTF; cdr3_nt: TGTGCCAGCAGCTTAGCCCTAACGTATGGCTACACCTTC